A single sample is the source of the 2 T cell receptor beta chains below, sequenced in a study of human T cells and chemical hapten exposure. Regarding time point: patch test 2, 6 weeks after DPC sensitization. Treatment meaning: therapeutic diphenylcyclopropenone sensitization with weekly scalp DPC. TCRdb processed the RACE reads anew with MiXCR; each CDR3 protein has one entry. The sample consists of 80,000 to 95,000 distinct CDR3 sequences, approximately 10% of them appearing once. Sequencing used whole blood, obtained in connection with sensitization to the hapten diphenylcyclopropenone (DPC). Receptors originate from a man aged 18 to 29 with alopecia areata. Some clones in this sample may be carry-over from other donors' samples.

This clonotype has a count of ten or more. The gene calls are TRBV6-2 or TRBV6-3 and TRBJ2-3; D unresolved. This CDR3 has 14 residues. With 7 bases removed from V and 3 bases from J, the gap between germline ends came to 14 bases. The germline CDR1 and CDR2 sequences are MNHEY and SVGEGT. CDR3: CASNGRVETDTQYF. As DNA, the CDR3 is TGTGCCAGCAATGGAAGGGTCGAAACAGATACGCAGTATTTT.

J is TRBJ1-5 and V is TRBV29-1; D perhaps matches TRBD1 (5 bases). Germline V gives CDR1 SQVTM, CDR2 ANQGSEA. Trimming removed 5 bases from V and 2 bases from J, with 13 bases in between. The CDR3 totals 14 residues. CDR3 protein: CSVYELGGNQPQHF. CDR3 DNA sequence: TGCAGCGTTTACGAACTGGGGGGCAATCAGCCCCAGCATTTT.